These 8 T cell receptor beta chains came from one sample sequenced in a study of cytomegalovirus exposure and HLA in healthy donors. This PCR relied on a set of 60 Vbeta primers and 13 Jbeta primers. TCRdb's table, derived via immunoSEQ multiplex PCR, lists solely in-frame clones and lacks some. Of under 200,000 clones listed, 70% to 90% are singletons. The sequenced sample consisted of PBMCs. The receptors shown here come from a man younger than 35 in good health and CMV-seropositive.

With respect to this clone: This probably arose from a read error, given a far larger clone one base away. The chain carries TRBV5-4 and TRBJ1-1; TRBD1 matches at 10 bases. V was pared by 0 bases and J by 3 bases, with 5 bases of the junction left unmatched. This CDR3 has 16 residues. CDR1 is SGHNT and CDR2 is YYREEE in the germline V gene (reference sequence). CDR3 sequence: CASSLGDRGLDTEAFF. The CDR3 DNA is TGTGCCAGCAGCTTGGGGGACAGGGGACTGGACACTGAAGCTTTCTTT.

This chain connects TRBV27 to TRBJ1-1; 9 bases map to TRBD1. CDR3 size: 16 residues. Per the germline V gene, CDR1 is MNHEY and CDR2 is SMNVEV (reference sequence). The ends lost 3 bases at V and 0 bases at J; junction bases unmatched: 5. The CDR3 DNA reads TGTGCCAGCAGTTTCACCGGGACAGGGCTGAACACTGAAGCTTTCTTT. It is translated as CASSFTGTGLNTEAFF.

J is TRBJ1-5 and V is TRBV27; D is unresolved. Germline CDR1 reads MNHEY; CDR2 reads SMNVEV (reference sequence). Trimming cost V 3 bases and J 2 bases, with 11 bases left between them. The CDR3 is 15 amino acids. CDR3 sequence reads: CASSFGSVGNQPQHF. CDR3 sequence (DNA): TGTGCCAGCAGTTTTGGCAGCGTAGGCAATCAGCCCCAGCATTTT.

V gene TRBV30 combines with J gene TRBJ1-5; 8 nucleotides agree with TRBD1. The V gene's germline CDR1 is GTSNPN and CDR2 SVGIG (reference sequence). This CDR3 contains 13 residues. J lost 6 bases, V lost 4 bases, and 5 bases had no gene match. This chain's CDR3 is CAWTGQGGQPQHF. Here the CDR3 DNA reads TGTGCCTGGACAGGACAGGGCGGTCAGCCCCAGCATTTT.

This chain joins TRBV4-3 and TRBJ1-1; D may be TRBD1 (5 bases). The length of the CDR3 is 14 residues. V was cut by 0 bases and J by 1 base, with 6 bases left in between. Germline CDR1 reads LGHNA; CDR2 reads YSLEER. For the CDR3, the DNA is TGCGCCAGCAGCCAAGATGGGGCGAACACTGAAGCTTTCTTT. Translated: CASSQDGANTEAFF.

In its sample, this clone was seen a few times. The J gene is TRBJ1-2, the V gene TRBV2; 7 positions match TRBD1. This CDR3 has 14 amino acids. V trimming: 6 bases; J trimming: 5 bases; junction bases outside the gene matches: 9. Germline V gene data show CDR1 as SNHLY and CDR2 as FYNNEI. As DNA, the CDR3 is TGTGCCAGCAGCCTATTGGGACAGACTTATGGCTACACCTTC. It translates to CASSLLGQTYGYTF.

V and J are TRBV7-9 and TRBJ2-3; 13 bases map to TRBD2. V lost 5 bases to trimming and J lost 4 bases; unmatched junction nucleotides: 6. This CDR3 has 16 residues. Germline V gene lookup returns CDR1 SEHNR and CDR2 FQNEAQ (reference sequence). CDR3 amino acids: CASSPTSGGAPDTQYF. In nucleotides, the CDR3 is TGTGCCAGCAGCCCAACTAGCGGGGGGGCCCCAGATACGCAGTATTTT.

The chain joins TRBV12-5 to TRBJ2-1; weak D call: TRBD1 (5 bases). CDR1 is LGHNT and CDR2 is FRNRAP in the germline V gene. Trimming removed 3 bases from V and 6 bases from J, with 9 bases in between. The CDR3 is 13 amino acids. This chain's CDR3 is CASGLDSPNEQFF. CDR3 nucleotides: TGTGCTAGTGGTTTAGACAGCCCCAATGAGCAGTTCTTC.